A selection of T cell receptor beta chains follows, all from one sample in a study of beta chain features in type 1 diabetes. The data were produced by immunoSEQ multiplex PCR, yet TCRdb's version contains in-frame clones alone and is incomplete. The top ten clones hold 0.08% to 0.1% of a sample with about 160,000 clones, around 63% of them seen once. Sequenced sample: naive CD4+ T cells from blood. These receptors were taken from a man aged 25 to 40 with type 1 diabetes. Both conserved end residues are part of each CDR3. The order of the fields is D gene, J gene, clone size, V gene, CDR3 DNA, CDR3 protein. A D gene is named only where the DNA matches it firmly. For some rows the clone size is stated as once, few or many, or as a class when expanded; others skip it.

.,TRBJ2-7,.,TRBV14,TGTGCCAGCAGCACTCGCCCGGGCCCCCCCAGAGGGTACGAGCAGTACTTC,CASSTRPGPPRGYEQYF
TRBD1,TRBJ2-3,.,TRBV7-9,TGTGCCAGCAGCTTTGACAGGGTTAAGGATACGCAGTATTTT,CASSFDRVKDTQYF
.,TRBJ2-2,.,TRBV29-1,TGCAGCGTTGAAAGGGTTGCGAACACCGGGGAGCTGTTTTTT,CSVERVANTGELFF
TRBD1,TRBJ2-7,.,TRBV18,TGTGCCAGCTCACCTGAACAGGGGTTTTACGAGCAGTACTTC,CASSPEQGFYEQYF
TRBD1,TRBJ2-3,.,TRBV5-6,TGTGCCAGCAGCTCGCGGACAGGGGGCTGGACAGATACGCAGTATTTT,CASSSRTGGWTDTQYF
.,TRBJ2-3,.,TRBV7-2,TGTGCCAGCAGCTTAGACCAGGGCAAAGCGACAGATACGCAGTATTTT,CASSLDQGKATDTQYF
.,TRBJ1-5,once,TRBV7-2,TGTGCCAGCAGCTTAGACCGTATTCAGCCCCAGCATTTT,CASSLDRIQPQHF
.,TRBJ2-3,.,TRBV11-2,TGTGCCAGCAGCTTAATTGCAGATACGCAGTATTTT,CASSLIADTQYF
.,TRBJ2-1,.,TRBV7-2,TGTGCCAGCAGCGCGATTAATGAGCAGTTCTTC,CASSAINEQFF
TRBD1,TRBJ2-7,few,TRBV29-1,TGCAGCGTTGCGCCGGGACAGCACTACGAGCAGTACTTC,CSVAPGQHYEQYF
TRBD2,TRBJ2-1,.,TRBV4-3,TGCGCCAGCAGGAGGGAGCGGGGGGGGCTCCGGAATGAGCAGTTCTTC,CASRRERGGLRNEQFF
TRBD1,TRBJ2-5,once,TRBV30,TGTGCCTGGAGTGTAAGGGGACAGCAAGAGACCCAGTACTTC,CAWSVRGQQETQYF
.,TRBJ2-1,.,TRBV4-3,TGCGCCAGCAGTCCATGGGGCCCCAGAGGGTCCTACAATGAGCAGTTCTTC,CASSPWGPRGSYNEQFF
TRBD1,TRBJ2-7,.,TRBV23-1,TGCGCCAGCAGTCAGCCCGGGACAGGGGGCTACGAGCAGTACTTC,CASSQPGTGGYEQYF
TRBD1,TRBJ1-1,.,TRBV30,TGTGCCTGGAGTGTAGGTAGCAGGGGGATGAACACTGAAGCTTTCTTT,CAWSVGSRGMNTEAFF
.,TRBJ1-6,.,TRBV2,TGTGCCAGCAGACGGGACGACTTCCCCCTCCACTTT,CASRRDDFPLHF
.,TRBJ2-1,few,TRBV2,TGTGCCAGCAGTAGAGGCAATGAGCAGTTCTTC,CASSRGNEQFF
.,TRBJ2-1,.,TRBV28,TGTGCCAGCAGTTTGGCCAGGGGTGAGCAGTTCTTC,CASSLARGEQFF
.,TRBJ1-2,.,TRBV29-1,TGCAGCGTTGAAGGGAGAAAGGCATCCACCTTC,CSVEGRKASTF
TRBD2,TRBJ2-5,.,TRBV7-9,TGTGCCAGCAGCCACGGGGGGGCCCGAGAGACCCAGTACTTC,CASSHGGARETQYF
.,TRBJ2-5,.,TRBV12-5,TGTGCTAGTGGGTCCCCTGGGGAGACCCAGTACTTC,CASGSPGETQYF
TRBD2,TRBJ2-1,.,TRBV29-1,TGCAGCGCAAGACATACTAGCGGAGAGCAGTTCTTC,CSARHTSGEQFF
.,TRBJ2-3,.,TRBV27,TGTGCCAGCAGTTTATGGCGGGCGAAAGATACGCAGTATTTT,CASSLWRAKDTQYF
TRBD1,TRBJ1-3,.,TRBV13,TGTGCCAGCAGCCCCTACAGGAACAGGGGGCTCGGAAACACCATATATTTT,CASSPYRNRGLGNTIYF
TRBD2,TRBJ2-3,once,TRBV27,TGTGCCAGCAGTTCTGGGACTAAGAATACGCAGTATTTT,CASSSGTKNTQYF
.,TRBJ2-2,few,TRBV9,TGTGCCAGCAGCGTAGCAGGGAACACCGGGGAGCTGTTTTTT,CASSVAGNTGELFF
.,TRBJ2-1,.,TRBV15,TGTGCCACCAGGATAAGTAGTGGCCTTGAGCAGTTCTTC,CATRISSGLEQFF
TRBD2,TRBJ2-1,.,TRBV7-9,TGTGCCAGCAGCTCCGTAGCGGGGCCCTACAATGAGCAGTTCTTC,CASSSVAGPYNEQFF
TRBD2,TRBJ2-3,once,TRBV7-2,TGTGCCAGCAGCCAGATGCTAGCGGGGAGCACAGATACGCAGTATTTT,CASSQMLAGSTDTQYF
.,TRBJ1-2,.,TRBV13,TGTGCCAGCAGCTTAGGACGCCCGACTAACTATGGCTACACCTTC,CASSLGRPTNYGYTF
.,TRBJ2-3,few,TRBV29-1,TGCAGCGCCTCTGAGGATACCACAGATACGCAGTATTTT,CSASEDTTDTQYF
.,TRBJ2-7,.,TRBV9,TGTGCCAGCCCGAAAGACAGTTTCTCCTACGAGCAGTACTTC,CASPKDSFSYEQYF
TRBD1,TRBJ2-3,.,TRBV9,TGTGCCAGCAGCGTAGACAGGGGAAGCACAGATACGCAGTATTTT,CASSVDRGSTDTQYF
.,TRBJ2-7,.,TRBV20-1,TGCAGTGCTGGCTCCAGAGAGCAGTACTTC,CSAGSREQYF
.,TRBJ2-1,.,TRBV9,TGTGCCAGCAGCCCAACTACTAGTTACAATGAGCAGTTCTTC,CASSPTTSYNEQFF
TRBD1,TRBJ2-7,.,TRBV19,TGTGCCAGTAGTATTTATGGGACAGCGTCCTACGAGCAGTACTTC,CASSIYGTASYEQYF
.,TRBJ2-7,.,TRBV10-2,TGCGCCAGCACCACCACATCTTCGGGGGCCACCTACGAGCAGTACTTC,CASTTTSSGATYEQYF
.,TRBJ2-7,.,TRBV6-4,TGTGCCTGCGGGGGACAGAACGAGCAGTACTTC,CACGGQNEQYF
.,TRBJ2-3,.,TRBV2,TGTGCCAGCAGTCCGGGACTTTTCGCAGATACGCAGTATTTT,CASSPGLFADTQYF
.,TRBJ2-6,.,TRBV10-3,TGTGCCATCAGTGGCCAAGGGGCCAACGTCCTGACTTTC,CAISGQGANVLTF